One sample yielded the 4 T cell receptor beta chains listed below, sequenced in a study of T cell changes during pregnancy in multiple sclerosis. The method was immunoSEQ multiplex PCR; TCRdb's version includes in-frame clones alone and lacks a portion of them. This table has 19,000 or so clones, around 89% appearing once. The input for sequencing was CD4+ T cells from peripheral blood mononuclear cells, taken in the first trimester of pregnancy. The receptor source for this set is a female donor in good health, enrolled as a control in a pregnancy study.

The J gene is TRBJ1-2, the V gene TRBV6-1, with 8 positions matching TRBD1. This CDR3 spans 13 amino acids. CDR1 is MNHNS, CDR2 SASEGT, per germline. V lost 4 bases, J lost 4 bases, and 2 bases stayed unmatched. CDR3 in amino acids: CASSGGTGYGYTF. The DNA of the CDR3 is TGTGCCAGCAGTGGGGGGACAGGCTATGGCTACACCTTC.

The chain carries TRBV7-2 and TRBJ2-1; D is undetermined. CDR1 is SGHTA, CDR2 FQGNSA, per germline. Trimming shortened V by 1 base and J by 6 bases, and 13 bases separated the two germline ends. This CDR3 comprises 15 residues. The CDR3 reads CASSLVAERTNEQFF. CDR3 nucleotides: TGTGCCAGCAGCTTAGTTGCGGAGCGTACCAATGAGCAGTTCTTC.

The chain is built from TRBV5-1 and TRBJ1-2, with TRBD1 identical over 7 bases. Germline V gene data show CDR1 as SGHRS and CDR2 as YFSETQ. The junction had 3 bases not matched to a gene; V was cut back by 1 base and J by 6 bases. The CDR3 totals 13 residues. The DNA of the CDR3 is TGCGCCAGCAGCTTGCAGGGGGGAGATGGCTACACCTTC. Amino acids: CASSLQGGDGYTF.

This chain uses TRBV5-6 with TRBJ2-1, with 7 bases matching TRBD2. Germline V gene data show CDR1 as SGHDT and CDR2 as YYEEEE. The CDR3 has 17 amino acids. The ends lost 2 bases at V and 10 bases at J; junction bases unmatched: 18. CDR3 sequence reads: CASSFGVRGGSHREQFF. The CDR3 nucleotides read TGTGCCAGCAGCTTCGGGGTGAGGGGAGGGAGTCATCGGGAGCAGTTCTTC.